This T cell receptor beta chain comes out of a study of shared clonotypes between healthy human individuals. The study, taken as a whole, reports: An expected dependence of interdonor clonotype sharing on sequencing depth was noted.

V lost 5 bases to trimming and J lost 4 bases, with 12 bases between them. The CDR3 is 13 residues long. Germline CDR1 SGHVS, CDR2 FNYEAQ. Terminally differentiated effector memory CD45RA+ cells were left out of the naive CD8 fraction, which was CD45RO-negative and positively selected for CCR7. It was at deep level that the assay was run. Only in-frame clones appear in the TCRdb table, and some are missing; sequencing was by immunoSEQ multiplex PCR. The repertoire holds about 2 million clones, with about 95% as singletons. As to this clone: Its antigen is still unknown. Different DNA sequences within this sample yield the same CDR3.

This TCR came from a man between 18 and 35 years old in good health. V and J are TRBV7-6 and TRBJ2-7; D ambiguous. The specimen was naive CD8+ T cells sorted from blood. CDR3 in DNA: TGTGCCAGCAGCCTGCGACTCGCGTACGAGCAGTACTTC. Residues: CASSLRLAYEQYF.